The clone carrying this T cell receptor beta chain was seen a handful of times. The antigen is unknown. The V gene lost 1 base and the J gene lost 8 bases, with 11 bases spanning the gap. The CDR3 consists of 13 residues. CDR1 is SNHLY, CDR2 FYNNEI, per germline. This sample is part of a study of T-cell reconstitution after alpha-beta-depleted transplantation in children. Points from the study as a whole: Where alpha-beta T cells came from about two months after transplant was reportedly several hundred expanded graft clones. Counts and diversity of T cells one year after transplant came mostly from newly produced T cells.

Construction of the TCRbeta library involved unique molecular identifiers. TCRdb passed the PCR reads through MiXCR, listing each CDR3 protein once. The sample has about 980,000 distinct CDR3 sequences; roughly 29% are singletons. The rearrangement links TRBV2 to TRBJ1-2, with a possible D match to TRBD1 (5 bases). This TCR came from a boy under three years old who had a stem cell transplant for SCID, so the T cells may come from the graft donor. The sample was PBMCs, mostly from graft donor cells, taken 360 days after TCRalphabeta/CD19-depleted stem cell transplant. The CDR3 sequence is CASSEGGPWGYTF. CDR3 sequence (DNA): TGTGCCAGCAGTGAAGGGGGACCCTGGGGCTACACCTTC.